Listed below are T cell receptor beta chains from one sample, sequenced in a study of response to subunit inactivated influenza vaccine. TCRdb reanalysed the RT-PCR reads using MiXCR and keeps one entry per CDR3 protein. The data contain a few hundred thousand distinct CDR3 sequences, about a fifth of them seen just once; the ten biggest clones take up roughly 10%. Sequenced here: PBMCs from blood, sampled 21 months after vaccination. These receptors all stem from a man aged 50-75 years who received an inactivated influenza vaccine. The CDR3 runs from the conserved cysteine through the conserved F or W. A D gene is named only where the DNA matches it firmly. Expanded clones are given a class, and other clones once, few, many or no size at all.

j_call: TRBJ1-1
clone_size: NA
d_call: NA
v_call: TRBV20-1
cdr3_aa: CSGRQNTEAFF
cdr3_nt: TGCAGTGGTCGGCAGAACACTGAAGCTTTCTTT

j_call: TRBJ1-2
clone_size: NA
d_call: NA
v_call: TRBV20-1
cdr3_aa: CSASPQGWGGYGYTF
cdr3_nt: TGCAGTGCTAGTCCACAGGGATGGGGAGGCTATGGCTACACCTTC

j_call: TRBJ2-3
clone_size: NA
d_call: TRBD1
v_call: TRBV5-1
cdr3_aa: CASSLGGSTLTDTQYF
cdr3_nt: TGCGCCAGCAGCCTAGGGGGCTCCACCCTAACAGATACGCAGTATTTT

j_call: TRBJ1-1
clone_size: NA
d_call: NA
v_call: TRBV13
cdr3_aa: CASSLEPENTEAFF
cdr3_nt: TGTGCCAGCAGCTTAGAGCCCGAGAACACTGAAGCTTTCTTT

j_call: TRBJ1-2
clone_size: few
d_call: NA
v_call: TRBV15
cdr3_aa: CATSRVRYSGYTF
cdr3_nt: TGTGCCACCAGCAGAGTTCGGTACTCTGGCTACACCTTC

j_call: TRBJ2-5
clone_size: few
d_call: NA
v_call: TRBV27
cdr3_aa: CASSSRDTQETQYF
cdr3_nt: TGTGCCAGCAGTTCTCGCGACACTCAAGAGACCCAGTACTTC

j_call: TRBJ1-1
clone_size: NA
d_call: NA
v_call: TRBV4-3
cdr3_aa: CASSQGGVVGGNTEAFF
cdr3_nt: TGCGCCAGCAGCCAAGGTGGAGTCGTGGGGGGGAACACTGAAGCTTTCTTT

j_call: TRBJ1-5
clone_size: few
d_call: NA
v_call: TRBV12-3/TRBV12-4
cdr3_aa: CASSLAFDQPQHF
cdr3_nt: TGTGCCAGCAGTTTAGCGTTTGATCAGCCCCAGCATTTT

j_call: TRBJ2-1
clone_size: once
d_call: NA
v_call: TRBV7-2
cdr3_aa: CASSPLGLEGEQFF
cdr3_nt: TGTGCCAGCAGCCCGCTAGGATTAGAGGGTGAGCAGTTCTTC

j_call: TRBJ2-3
clone_size: few
d_call: NA
v_call: TRBV20-1
cdr3_aa: CSGPDTQYF
cdr3_nt: TGCAGTGGACCAGATACGCAGTATTTT

j_call: TRBJ1-1
clone_size: NA
d_call: TRBD1
v_call: TRBV5-1
cdr3_aa: CASQGPGQGEAFF
cdr3_nt: TGCGCCAGCCAGGGTCCGGGACAGGGTGAAGCTTTCTTT

j_call: TRBJ2-5
clone_size: NA
d_call: NA
v_call: TRBV7-2
cdr3_aa: CASSLSQGRSRETQYF
cdr3_nt: TGTGCCAGCAGCTTATCTCAGGGGCGGTCGAGAGAGACCCAGTACTTC

j_call: TRBJ1-5
clone_size: many
d_call: TRBD1
v_call: TRBV20-1
cdr3_aa: CSASRQGIATVSQHF
cdr3_nt: TGCAGTGCTAGTAGACAGGGAATAGCAACCGTGTCCCAGCATTTT

j_call: TRBJ2-2
clone_size: NA
d_call: NA
v_call: TRBV11-3
cdr3_aa: CASSLRSTGELFF
cdr3_nt: TGTGCCAGCAGCTTAAGGTCCACCGGGGAGCTGTTTTTT

j_call: TRBJ1-4
clone_size: NA
d_call: NA
v_call: TRBV30
cdr3_aa: CAWSSALTNEKLFF
cdr3_nt: TGTGCCTGGAGCTCGGCACTGACTAATGAAAAACTGTTTTTT

j_call: TRBJ1-2
clone_size: NA
d_call: TRBD1
v_call: TRBV18
cdr3_aa: CASSPPGQGRGSIYGYTF
cdr3_nt: TGTGCCAGCTCACCGCCCGGACAGGGAAGGGGTTCCATATATGGCTACACCTTC

j_call: TRBJ2-7
clone_size: few
d_call: NA
v_call: TRBV7-2
cdr3_aa: CASSPSRGYEQYF
cdr3_nt: TGTGCCAGCAGCCCTAGCCGGGGTTACGAGCAGTACTTC

j_call: TRBJ2-6
clone_size: NA
d_call: NA
v_call: TRBV6-5
cdr3_aa: CASSYRELSGANVLTF
cdr3_nt: TGTGCCAGCAGTTATAGGGAGCTCTCTGGGGCCAACGTCCTGACTTTC

j_call: TRBJ2-3
clone_size: NA
d_call: TRBD2
v_call: TRBV29-1
cdr3_aa: CSVTAGGSTDTQYF
cdr3_nt: TGCAGCGTGACAGCGGGAGGGAGCACAGATACGCAGTATTTT

j_call: TRBJ1-5
clone_size: few
d_call: NA
v_call: TRBV19
cdr3_aa: CASSIGKEPQHF
cdr3_nt: TGTGCCAGTAGTATAGGTAAGGAGCCCCAGCATTTT

j_call: TRBJ2-1
clone_size: NA
d_call: TRBD1
v_call: TRBV28
cdr3_aa: CASSFLRDRVDEQFF
cdr3_nt: TGTGCCAGCAGTTTTCTCCGGGACAGGGTCGATGAGCAGTTCTTC

j_call: TRBJ2-2
clone_size: few
d_call: NA
v_call: TRBV20-1
cdr3_aa: CSAREGSRPGELFF
cdr3_nt: TGCAGTGCTAGAGAAGGATCCCGTCCCGGGGAGCTGTTTTTT

j_call: TRBJ2-5
clone_size: few
d_call: NA
v_call: TRBV4-1
cdr3_aa: CASSLQGYGYQETQYF
cdr3_nt: TGCGCCAGCAGCCTACAGGGTTACGGGTACCAAGAGACCCAGTACTTC

j_call: TRBJ1-4
clone_size: NA
d_call: NA
v_call: TRBV5-1
cdr3_aa: CASSLALTDSDNEKLFF
cdr3_nt: TGCGCCAGCAGCTTGGCCCTCACTGACAGCGACAATGAAAAACTGTTTTTT

j_call: TRBJ1-6
clone_size: few
d_call: TRBD1
v_call: TRBV7-2
cdr3_aa: CASSSQTGHYNSPLHF
cdr3_nt: TGTGCCAGCAGCTCTCAGACAGGGCACTATAATTCACCCCTCCACTTT

j_call: TRBJ1-1
clone_size: NA
d_call: TRBD1
v_call: TRBV7-6
cdr3_aa: CASSYRPGQGDVNTEAFF
cdr3_nt: TGTGCCAGCAGCTACCGCCCGGGACAGGGGGATGTGAACACTGAAGCTTTCTTT

j_call: TRBJ1-5
clone_size: NA
d_call: TRBD1
v_call: TRBV7-8
cdr3_aa: CASSLAGTGNQPQHF
cdr3_nt: TGTGCCAGCAGCTTAGCGGGGACAGGGAATCAGCCCCAGCATTTT

j_call: TRBJ2-7
clone_size: NA
d_call: NA
v_call: TRBV7-2
cdr3_aa: CASSYSSYEQYF
cdr3_nt: TGTGCCAGCAGCTATAGCTCCTACGAGCAGTACTTC

j_call: TRBJ1-4
clone_size: few
d_call: NA
v_call: TRBV12-3/TRBV12-4
cdr3_aa: CASTPQGTNEKLFF
cdr3_nt: TGTGCCAGCACCCCGCAAGGAACTAATGAAAAACTGTTTTTT

j_call: TRBJ2-3
clone_size: NA
d_call: TRBD2
v_call: TRBV11-2
cdr3_aa: CASSLGLAGFTTSTDTQYF
cdr3_nt: TGTGCCAGCAGCCTCGGACTAGCGGGGTTTACAACTTCCACAGATACGCAGTATTTT

j_call: TRBJ1-1
clone_size: NA
d_call: NA
v_call: TRBV20-1
cdr3_aa: CSARAGTYEAFF
cdr3_nt: TGCAGTGCTCGAGCCGGGACCTATGAAGCTTTCTTT

j_call: TRBJ2-1
clone_size: few
d_call: TRBD2
v_call: TRBV14
cdr3_aa: CASSEREPVNEQFF
cdr3_nt: TGTGCCAGCAGCGAGCGGGAGCCTGTCAATGAGCAGTTCTTC

j_call: TRBJ1-1
clone_size: many
d_call: NA
v_call: TRBV29-1
cdr3_aa: CSVDTGPMNTEAFF
cdr3_nt: TGCAGCGTTGACACAGGGCCGATGAACACTGAAGCTTTCTTT

j_call: TRBJ2-1
clone_size: NA
d_call: TRBD1
v_call: TRBV2
cdr3_aa: CASMGQLLSSYNEQFF
cdr3_nt: TGTGCCAGCATGGGACAGCTACTCAGCTCCTACAATGAGCAGTTCTTC

j_call: TRBJ2-7
clone_size: NA
d_call: TRBD1
v_call: TRBV12-3/TRBV12-4
cdr3_aa: CASSPLGTGPLSYEQYF
cdr3_nt: TGTGCCAGCAGCCCTCTTGGGACAGGGCCACTCTCCTACGAGCAGTACTTC

j_call: TRBJ2-7
clone_size: NA
d_call: TRBD2
v_call: TRBV6-5
cdr3_aa: CASSYSWTSGSSYEQYF
cdr3_nt: TGTGCCAGCAGTTACTCTTGGACTAGCGGTAGCTCCTACGAGCAGTACTTC

j_call: TRBJ2-5
clone_size: NA
d_call: TRBD2
v_call: TRBV7-2
cdr3_aa: CASSLVASGKETQYF
cdr3_nt: TGTGCCAGCAGCTTAGTGGCTAGCGGGAAGGAGACCCAGTACTTC

j_call: TRBJ2-6
clone_size: few
d_call: NA
v_call: TRBV6-5
cdr3_aa: CASSSPVPGPGANVLTF
cdr3_nt: TGTGCCAGCAGTTCTCCGGTCCCAGGGCCTGGGGCCAACGTCCTGACTTTC

j_call: TRBJ1-2
clone_size: many
d_call: TRBD1
v_call: TRBV12-3/TRBV12-4
cdr3_aa: CASQGQGKPGYTF
cdr3_nt: TGTGCCAGCCAGGGACAGGGGAAGCCTGGCTACACCTTC

j_call: TRBJ1-6
clone_size: many
d_call: NA
v_call: TRBV3-1
cdr3_aa: CASSQRESRSPLHF
cdr3_nt: TGTGCCAGCAGCCAAAGGGAGTCGAGATCACCCCTCCACTTT

j_call: TRBJ1-2
clone_size: few
d_call: NA
v_call: TRBV6-1
cdr3_aa: CASSPAPNYGYTF
cdr3_nt: TGTGCCAGCAGTCCGGCTCCTAACTATGGCTACACCTTC

j_call: TRBJ1-6
clone_size: many
d_call: TRBD1
v_call: TRBV10-2
cdr3_aa: CASSGQGGNSPLHF
cdr3_nt: TGCGCCAGCAGCGGACAGGGGGGGAATTCACCCCTCCACTTT

j_call: TRBJ1-4
clone_size: few
d_call: TRBD1
v_call: TRBV7-9
cdr3_aa: CASSLAQGDHEKLFF
cdr3_nt: TGTGCCAGCAGCTTAGCGCAGGGGGATCACGAAAAACTGTTTTTT

j_call: TRBJ2-7
clone_size: few
d_call: NA
v_call: TRBV7-2
cdr3_aa: CAITSGYEQYF
cdr3_nt: TGTGCCATTACCTCGGGGTACGAGCAGTACTTC

j_call: TRBJ1-2
clone_size: NA
d_call: NA
v_call: TRBV29-1
cdr3_aa: CSVEEQDYGYTF
cdr3_nt: TGCAGCGTTGAAGAACAGGACTATGGCTACACCTTC

j_call: TRBJ1-1
clone_size: many
d_call: NA
v_call: TRBV6-5
cdr3_aa: CASSHGGAEAFF
cdr3_nt: TGTGCCAGCAGCCATGGGGGGGCAGAAGCTTTCTTT

j_call: TRBJ1-6
clone_size: few
d_call: NA
v_call: TRBV12-3/TRBV12-4
cdr3_aa: CASSLQGGALGSPLHF
cdr3_nt: TGTGCCAGCAGTTTACAGGGCGGAGCCTTGGGTTCACCCCTCCACTTT

j_call: TRBJ2-2
clone_size: NA
d_call: NA
v_call: TRBV3-1
cdr3_aa: CASREVGELFF
cdr3_nt: TGTGCCAGCAGGGAAGTCGGGGAGCTGTTTTTT

j_call: TRBJ1-2
clone_size: many
d_call: NA
v_call: TRBV20-1
cdr3_aa: CSARVGGGFGIFGYTF
cdr3_nt: TGCAGTGCTAGAGTGGGAGGCGGCTTTGGGATTTTTGGCTACACCTTC

j_call: TRBJ2-5
clone_size: NA
d_call: NA
v_call: TRBV21-1
cdr3_aa: CASIETTYQETQYF
cdr3_nt: TGTGCCAGCATAGAGACCACGTACCAAGAGACCCAGTACTTC

j_call: TRBJ2-5
clone_size: NA
d_call: NA
v_call: TRBV4-2
cdr3_aa: CASSQGGSGLYQETQYF
cdr3_nt: TGTGCCAGCAGCCAAGGAGGCAGCGGGCTCTACCAAGAGACCCAGTACTTC

j_call: TRBJ2-7
clone_size: few
d_call: NA
v_call: TRBV11-2
cdr3_aa: CASSLDQGSRYEQYF
cdr3_nt: TGTGCCAGCAGCTTAGATCAGGGTTCCCGATACGAGCAGTACTTC

j_call: TRBJ2-1
clone_size: few
d_call: TRBD2
v_call: TRBV5-1
cdr3_aa: CASSFFSSGINNEQFF
cdr3_nt: TGCGCCAGCAGCTTTTTTTCTAGCGGGATAAACAATGAGCAGTTCTTC

j_call: TRBJ1-5
clone_size: many
d_call: TRBD1
v_call: TRBV29-1
cdr3_aa: CSAGQGGNQPQHF
cdr3_nt: TGCAGCGCGGGACAGGGCGGCAATCAGCCCCAGCATTTT

j_call: TRBJ1-4
clone_size: NA
d_call: NA
v_call: TRBV4-2
cdr3_aa: CASSQFDGTPRVLFF
cdr3_nt: TGTGCCAGCAGCCAATTTGACGGCACCCCGCGGGTACTGTTTTTT

j_call: TRBJ2-1
clone_size: NA
d_call: NA
v_call: TRBV27
cdr3_aa: CASRDSGHPLDEQFF
cdr3_nt: TGTGCCAGCAGAGATTCGGGACATCCCCTCGATGAGCAGTTCTTC

j_call: TRBJ2-3
clone_size: NA
d_call: NA
v_call: TRBV15
cdr3_aa: CATSIVGKLQAQYF
cdr3_nt: TGTGCCACCAGCATAGTAGGAAAGCTGCAGGCGCAGTATTTT

j_call: TRBJ1-1
clone_size: many
d_call: NA
v_call: TRBV29-1
cdr3_aa: CSANQGTVNTEAFF
cdr3_nt: TGCAGCGCGAATCAGGGTACCGTGAACACTGAAGCTTTCTTT